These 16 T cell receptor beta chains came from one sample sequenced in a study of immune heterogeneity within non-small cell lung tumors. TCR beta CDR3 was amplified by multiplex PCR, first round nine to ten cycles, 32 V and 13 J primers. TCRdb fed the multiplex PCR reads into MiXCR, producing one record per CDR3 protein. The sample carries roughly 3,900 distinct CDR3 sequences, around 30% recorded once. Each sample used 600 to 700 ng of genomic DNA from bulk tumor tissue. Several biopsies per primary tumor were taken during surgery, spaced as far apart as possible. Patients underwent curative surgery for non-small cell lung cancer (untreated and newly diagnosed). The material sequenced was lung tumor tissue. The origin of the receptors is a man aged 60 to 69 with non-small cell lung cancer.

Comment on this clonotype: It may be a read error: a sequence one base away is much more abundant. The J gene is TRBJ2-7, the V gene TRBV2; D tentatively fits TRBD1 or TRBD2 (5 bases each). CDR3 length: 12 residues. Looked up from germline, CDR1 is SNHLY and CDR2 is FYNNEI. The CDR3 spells CASRGVSYGQYF. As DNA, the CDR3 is TGTGCCAGCAGGGGGGTCTCCTACGGGCAGTACTTC.

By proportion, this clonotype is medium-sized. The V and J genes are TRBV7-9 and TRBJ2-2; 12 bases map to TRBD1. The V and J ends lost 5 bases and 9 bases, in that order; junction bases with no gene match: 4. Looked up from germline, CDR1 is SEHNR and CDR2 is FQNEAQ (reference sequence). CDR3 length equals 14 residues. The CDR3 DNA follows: TGTGCCAGCAGCCCGGGACAGGGGGCGCGGGAGCTGTTTTTT. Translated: CASSPGQGARELFF.

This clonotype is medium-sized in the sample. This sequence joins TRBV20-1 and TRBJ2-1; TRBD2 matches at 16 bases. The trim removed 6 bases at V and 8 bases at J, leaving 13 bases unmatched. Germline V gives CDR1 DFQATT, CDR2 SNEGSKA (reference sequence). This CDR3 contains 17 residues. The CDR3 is CSAPTGLAGGPGDEQFF. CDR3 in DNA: TGCAGTGCCCCGACGGGACTAGCGGGAGGGCCGGGTGATGAGCAGTTCTTC.

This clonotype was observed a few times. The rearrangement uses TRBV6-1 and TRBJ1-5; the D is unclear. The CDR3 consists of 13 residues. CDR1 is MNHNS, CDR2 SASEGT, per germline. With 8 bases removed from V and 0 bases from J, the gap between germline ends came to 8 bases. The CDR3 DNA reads TGTGCCAGCCGACCCTATAGCAATCAGCCCCAGCATTTT. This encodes CASRPYSNQPQHF.

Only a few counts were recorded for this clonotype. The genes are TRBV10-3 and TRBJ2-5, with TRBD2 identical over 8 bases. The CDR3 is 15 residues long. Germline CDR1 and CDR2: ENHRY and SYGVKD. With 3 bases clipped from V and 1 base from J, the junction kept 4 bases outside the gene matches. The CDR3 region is CAISETGGTQETQYF. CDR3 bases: TGTGCCATCAGTGAAACGGGGGGGACCCAAGAGACCCAGTACTTC.

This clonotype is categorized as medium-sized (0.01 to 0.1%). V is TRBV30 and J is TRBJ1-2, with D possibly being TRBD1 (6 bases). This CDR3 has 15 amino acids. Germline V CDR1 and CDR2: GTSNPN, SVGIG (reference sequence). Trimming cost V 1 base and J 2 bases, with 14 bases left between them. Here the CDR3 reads CAWSATGGANYGYTF. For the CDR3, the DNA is TGTGCCTGGAGTGCCACGGGGGGCGCAAACTATGGCTACACCTTC.

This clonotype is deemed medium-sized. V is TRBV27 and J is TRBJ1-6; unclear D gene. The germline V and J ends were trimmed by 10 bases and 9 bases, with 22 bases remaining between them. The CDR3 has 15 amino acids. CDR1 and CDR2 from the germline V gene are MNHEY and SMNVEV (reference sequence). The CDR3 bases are TGTGCCACCCAACCAACGACGAATCTGGGTTCACCCCTCCACTTT. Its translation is CATQPTTNLGSPLHF.

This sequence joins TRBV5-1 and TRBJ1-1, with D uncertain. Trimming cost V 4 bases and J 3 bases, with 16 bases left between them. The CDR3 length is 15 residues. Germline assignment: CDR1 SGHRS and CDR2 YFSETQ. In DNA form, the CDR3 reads TGCGCCAGCAGCATCCACGGGTTATCGGACACTGAAGCTTTCTTT. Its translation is CASSIHGLSDTEAFF.

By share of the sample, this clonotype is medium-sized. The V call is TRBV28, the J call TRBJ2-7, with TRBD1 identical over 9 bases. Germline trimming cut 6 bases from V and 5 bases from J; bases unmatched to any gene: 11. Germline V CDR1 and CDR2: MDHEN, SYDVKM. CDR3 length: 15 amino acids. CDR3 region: CASRPTRDRVHEQYF. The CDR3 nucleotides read TGTGCCAGCAGGCCGACCCGGGACAGGGTCCACGAGCAGTACTTC.

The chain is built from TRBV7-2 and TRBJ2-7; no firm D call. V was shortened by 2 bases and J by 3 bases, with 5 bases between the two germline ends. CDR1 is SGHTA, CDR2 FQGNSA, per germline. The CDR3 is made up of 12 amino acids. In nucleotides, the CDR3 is TGTGCCAGCAGCTTAACAGACTACGAGCAGTACTTC. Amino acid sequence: CASSLTDYEQYF.

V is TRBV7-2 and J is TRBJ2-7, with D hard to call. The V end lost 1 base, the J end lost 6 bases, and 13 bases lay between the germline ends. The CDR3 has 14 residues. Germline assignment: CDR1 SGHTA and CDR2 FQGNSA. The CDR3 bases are TGTGCCAGCAGCTTAGGATGGGGTTCAAGCGAGCAGTACTTC. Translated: CASSLGWGSSEQYF.

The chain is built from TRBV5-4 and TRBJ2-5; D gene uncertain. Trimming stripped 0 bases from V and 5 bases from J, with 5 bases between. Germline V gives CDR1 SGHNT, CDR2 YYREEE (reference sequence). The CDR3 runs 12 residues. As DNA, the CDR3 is TGTGCCAGCAGCTTGGCGGGTGAGACCCAGTACTTC. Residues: CASSLAGETQYF. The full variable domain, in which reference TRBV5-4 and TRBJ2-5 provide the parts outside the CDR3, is ETGVTQSPTHLIKTRGQQVTLRCSSQSGHNTVSWYQQALGQGPQFIFQYYREEENGRGNFPPRFSGLQFPNYSSELNVNALELDDSALYLCASSLAGETQYFGPGTRLLVL.

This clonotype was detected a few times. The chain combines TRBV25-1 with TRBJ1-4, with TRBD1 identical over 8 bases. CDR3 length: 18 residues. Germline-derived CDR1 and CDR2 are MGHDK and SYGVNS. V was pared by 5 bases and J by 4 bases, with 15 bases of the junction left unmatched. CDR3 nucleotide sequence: TGTGCCAGCAGTAGCCCGAAAGGGACAGGTCGCGTTAATGAAAAACTGTTTTTT. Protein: CASSSPKGTGRVNEKLFF.

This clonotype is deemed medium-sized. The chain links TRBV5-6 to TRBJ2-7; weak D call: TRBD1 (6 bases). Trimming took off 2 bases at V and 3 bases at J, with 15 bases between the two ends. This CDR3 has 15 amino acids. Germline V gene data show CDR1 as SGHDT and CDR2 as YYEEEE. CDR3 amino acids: CASSFQGRVYYEQYF. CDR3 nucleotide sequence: TGTGCCAGCAGCTTTCAGGGGAGAGTATACTACGAGCAGTACTTC. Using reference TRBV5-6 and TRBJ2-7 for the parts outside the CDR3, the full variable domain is DAGVTQSPTHLIKTRGQQVTLRCSPKSGHDTVSWYQQALGQGPQFIFQYYEEEERQRGNFPDRFSGHQFPNYSSELNVNALLLGDSALYLCASSFQGRVYYEQYFGPGTRLTVT.

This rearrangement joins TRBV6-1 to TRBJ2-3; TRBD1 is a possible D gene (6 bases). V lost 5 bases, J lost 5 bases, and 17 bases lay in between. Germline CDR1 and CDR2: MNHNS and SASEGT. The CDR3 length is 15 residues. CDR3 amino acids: CASSSKGEGLDTQYF. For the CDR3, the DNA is TGTGCCAGCAGTTCCAAGGGGGAAGGGTTAGATACGCAGTATTTT.

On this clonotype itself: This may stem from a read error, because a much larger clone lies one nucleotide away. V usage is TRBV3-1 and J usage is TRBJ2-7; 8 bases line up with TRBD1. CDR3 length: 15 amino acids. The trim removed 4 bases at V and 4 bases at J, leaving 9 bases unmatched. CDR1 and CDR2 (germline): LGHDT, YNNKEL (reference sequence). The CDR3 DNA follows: TGTGCCAGCAGCCTACGACAGGGGAGAGCTTACGAGCAGTACTTC. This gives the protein CASSLRQGRAYEQYF.